These T cell receptor beta chains were read from a single sample in a study of cytomegalovirus exposure and HLA in healthy donors. Produced via immunoSEQ multiplex PCR; TCRdb's table is partial and in-frame only. The sample has about 190,000 clones; around 86% are singletons. Sequencing used PBMCs. These receptors were collected from a woman aged 18-30 years in good health and CMV-seronegative. Both conserved end residues are part of each CDR3. D genes are given only for firm matches. Clone size is given for some rows only: seen once, a few or many times, or a class if the clone is expanded.

D gene	clone size	V gene	J gene	CDR3 DNA	CDR3 protein
TRBD2	NA	TRBV7-6	TRBJ2-3	TGTGCCAGCAGCTCCTTGGCGGGGGGTAGGGATACGCAGTATTTT	CASSSLAGGRDTQYF
NA	NA	TRBV5-6	TRBJ1-6	TGTGCCAGCAGCTTGGAGGGGGAGCACTCCTATAATTCACCCCTCCACTTT	CASSLEGEHSYNSPLHF
TRBD1	NA	TRBV5-1	TRBJ2-3	TGCGCCAGCAGCCTGGGGACAGAGACAGATACGCAGTATTTT	CASSLGTETDTQYF
TRBD1	once	TRBV6-5	TRBJ1-5	TGTGCCAGCAGTTACTCACGATCAGGGGGCCCTCAGCCCCAGCATTTT	CASSYSRSGGPQPQHF
TRBD1	once	TRBV7-8	TRBJ1-1	TGTGCCAGCAGCTTAGATTGGGGACAGGGGATCATGAACACTGAAGCTTTCTTT	CASSLDWGQGIMNTEAFF
TRBD1	NA	TRBV6-1	TRBJ1-2	TGTGCCAGCAGTTCATTAGGGGGCAACTATGGCTACACCTTC	CASSSLGGNYGYTF
NA	NA	TRBV6-5	TRBJ1-3	TGTGCCAGCGGATTTGGAGACACCATATATTTT	CASGFGDTIYF
TRBD1	NA	TRBV7-3	TRBJ1-1	TGTGCCAGCGGGCTGACAGGGGCTCTGAACACTGAAGCTTTCTTT	CASGLTGALNTEAFF
TRBD2	NA	TRBV7-2	TRBJ2-4	TGTGCCAGCAGCCGGACTAGCGGAAGACTTGGCAAAAACATTCAGTACTTC	CASSRTSGRLGKNIQYF
TRBD1	once	TRBV18	TRBJ2-7	TGTGCCAGCTCACAGACAGGGGGCGCGATCTACGAGCAGTACTTC	CASSQTGGAIYEQYF
TRBD1	NA	TRBV10-3	TRBJ1-1	TGTGCCATCAGGTGGGGACAGGGTGACACTGAAGCTTTCTTT	CAIRWGQGDTEAFF
TRBD2	NA	TRBV7-2	TRBJ2-7	TGTGCCAGCAGCTTAGCGGCGGCGGGGGGGCTTCCCTACGAGCAGTACTTC	CASSLAAAGGLPYEQYF
NA	NA	TRBV10-3	TRBJ1-2	TGTGCCATCAGTGAGTTAAATCCCGGGACACTCTATGGCTACACCTTC	CAISELNPGTLYGYTF
TRBD2	NA	TRBV4-1	TRBJ2-1	TGCGCCAGCAGCAAAGGACTAGCGGTTTCAGCTAGCGATGAGCAGTTCTTC	CASSKGLAVSASDEQFF
NA	NA	TRBV29-1	TRBJ1-3	TGCAGCGTTTTAATCAGGGATGGAAACACCATATATTTT	CSVLIRDGNTIYF
NA	NA	TRBV14	TRBJ1-1	TGTGCCAGCAGCCACCGACAACTTTTGAACACTGAAGCTTTCTTT	CASSHRQLLNTEAFF
NA	NA	TRBV7-9	TRBJ2-1	TGTTCCAGCACCCACCTGGGAGATTACTCCTACAATGAGCAGTTCTTC	CSSTHLGDYSYNEQFF
NA	few	TRBV14	TRBJ2-1	TGTGCCAGCAGCCAAGATGGCGGGATCGGGCAGTTCTTC	CASSQDGGIGQFF
NA	NA	TRBV7-6	TRBJ1-3	TGTGCCAGCAGCTTGGGAGGGCCCAACGAAAACACCATATATTTT	CASSLGGPNENTIYF
TRBD1	once	TRBV18	TRBJ2-1	TGTGCCAGCTCACCCTCCATGACAGGGGGAGGAAGCAATGAGCAGTTCTTC	CASSPSMTGGGSNEQFF
NA	NA	TRBV7-3	TRBJ2-2	TGTGCCAGCAGCCAGTCCGGGGAGCTGTTTTTT	CASSQSGELFF
TRBD2	NA	TRBV5-3	TRBJ2-1	TGTGCCAGAAGCTTGTCGGGACTAGCGGCTGCTATGTCCTACAATGAGCAGTTCTTC	CARSLSGLAAAMSYNEQFF
TRBD2	NA	TRBV19	TRBJ2-5	TGTGCCAGTAGTACTAGCGGGGGGCAAGAGACCCAGTACTTC	CASSTSGGQETQYF
TRBD2	NA	TRBV11-2	TRBJ2-5	TGTGCCAGCAGCTTAACTAGCGGGAACCAAGAGACCCAGTACTTC	CASSLTSGNQETQYF
TRBD1	NA	TRBV6-1	TRBJ1-4	TGTGCCAGCAGTTTGACAGGGGGCGGTGAAAAACTGTTTTTT	CASSLTGGGEKLFF
NA	NA	TRBV7-9	TRBJ1-4	TGTGCCAGCAGCTTAGGCCAGATTGCAACTAATGAAAAACTGTTTTTT	CASSLGQIATNEKLFF
TRBD1	NA	TRBV29-1	TRBJ1-2	TGCAGCGCCCGGACAGGGAGCGGCTACACCTTC	CSARTGSGYTF
NA	NA	TRBV18	TRBJ2-3	TGTGCCAGCTCACCGGACGGGAGTTACACAGATACGCAGTATTTT	CASSPDGSYTDTQYF